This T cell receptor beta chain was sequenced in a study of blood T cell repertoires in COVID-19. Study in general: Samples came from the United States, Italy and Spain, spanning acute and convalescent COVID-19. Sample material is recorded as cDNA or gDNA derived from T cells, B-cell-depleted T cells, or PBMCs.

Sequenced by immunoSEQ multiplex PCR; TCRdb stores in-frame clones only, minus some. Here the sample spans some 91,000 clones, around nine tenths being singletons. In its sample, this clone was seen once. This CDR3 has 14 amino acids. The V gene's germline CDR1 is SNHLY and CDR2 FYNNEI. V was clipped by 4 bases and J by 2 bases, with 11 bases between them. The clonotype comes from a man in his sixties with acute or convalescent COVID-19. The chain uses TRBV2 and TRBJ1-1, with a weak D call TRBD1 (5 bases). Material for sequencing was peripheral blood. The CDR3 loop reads CASSGTKRNTEAFF. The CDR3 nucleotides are TGTGCCAGCAGTGGGACAAAGCGCAACACTGAAGCTTTCTTT.